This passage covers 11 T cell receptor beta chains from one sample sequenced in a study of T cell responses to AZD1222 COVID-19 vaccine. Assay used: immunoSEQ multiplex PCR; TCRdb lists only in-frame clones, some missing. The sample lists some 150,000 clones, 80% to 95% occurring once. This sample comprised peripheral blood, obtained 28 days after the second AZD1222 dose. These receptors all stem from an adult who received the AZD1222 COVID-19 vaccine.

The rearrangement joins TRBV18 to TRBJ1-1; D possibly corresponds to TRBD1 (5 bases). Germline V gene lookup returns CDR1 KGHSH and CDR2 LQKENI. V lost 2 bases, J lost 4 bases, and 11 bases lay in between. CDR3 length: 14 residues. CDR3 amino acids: CASSPGGVSTEAFF. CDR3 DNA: TGTGCCAGCTCACCAGGGGGGGTTAGCACTGAAGCTTTCTTT.

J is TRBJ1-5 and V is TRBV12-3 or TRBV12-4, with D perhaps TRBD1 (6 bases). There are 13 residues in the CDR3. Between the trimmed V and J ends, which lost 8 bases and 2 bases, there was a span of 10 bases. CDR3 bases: TGTGCCAGCGGAGGGGGGGGCAATCAGCCCCAGCATTTT. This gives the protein CASGGGGNQPQHF.

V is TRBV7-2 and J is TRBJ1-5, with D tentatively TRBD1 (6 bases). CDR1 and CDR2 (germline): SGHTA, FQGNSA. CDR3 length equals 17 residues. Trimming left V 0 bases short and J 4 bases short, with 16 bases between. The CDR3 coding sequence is TGTGCCAGCAGCTTAGCCGGGACACCCTTAGCGAATCAGCCCCAGCATTTT. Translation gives CASSLAGTPLANQPQHF.

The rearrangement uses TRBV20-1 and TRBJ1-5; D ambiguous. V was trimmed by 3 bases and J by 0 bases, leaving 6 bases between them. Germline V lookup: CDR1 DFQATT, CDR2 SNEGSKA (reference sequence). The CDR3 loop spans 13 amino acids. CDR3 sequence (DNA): TGCAGTGCTAGTGAAGGTAGCAATCAGCCCCAGCATTTT. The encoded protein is CSASEGSNQPQHF.

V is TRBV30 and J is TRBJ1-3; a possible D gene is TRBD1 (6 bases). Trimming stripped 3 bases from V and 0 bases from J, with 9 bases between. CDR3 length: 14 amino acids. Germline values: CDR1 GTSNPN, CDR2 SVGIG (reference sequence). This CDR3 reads CAWSPGVSGNTIYF. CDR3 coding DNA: TGTGCCTGGAGCCCAGGGGTCTCTGGAAACACCATATATTTT.

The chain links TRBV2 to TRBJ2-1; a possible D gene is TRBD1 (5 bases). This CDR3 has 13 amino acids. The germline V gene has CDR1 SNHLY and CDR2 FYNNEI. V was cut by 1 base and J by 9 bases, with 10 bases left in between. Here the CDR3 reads CASSEGIGVEQFF. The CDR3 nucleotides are TGTGCCAGCAGTGAAGGTATAGGGGTTGAGCAGTTCTTC.

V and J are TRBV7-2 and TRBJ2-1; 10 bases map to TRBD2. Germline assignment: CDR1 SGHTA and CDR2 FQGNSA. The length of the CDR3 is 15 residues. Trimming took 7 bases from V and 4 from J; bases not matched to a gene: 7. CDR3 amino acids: CASIPSGRGYNEQFF. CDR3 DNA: TGTGCCAGCATTCCGAGCGGGAGGGGGTACAATGAGCAGTTCTTC.

CDR3: CSVPWGEISTEAFF. DNA of the CDR3: TGCAGCGTCCCATGGGGGGAAATCTCCACTGAAGCTTTCTTT. This rearrangement joins TRBV29-1 to TRBJ1-1; D possibly corresponds to TRBD1 (5 bases). Germline assignment: CDR1 SQVTM and CDR2 ANQGSEA. The CDR3 consists of 14 residues. V was trimmed by 6 bases and J by 4 bases, leaving 18 bases between them.

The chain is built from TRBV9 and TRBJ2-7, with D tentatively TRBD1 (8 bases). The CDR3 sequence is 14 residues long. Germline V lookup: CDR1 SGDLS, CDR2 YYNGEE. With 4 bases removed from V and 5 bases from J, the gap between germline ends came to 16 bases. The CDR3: CASSPQGAGDEQYF. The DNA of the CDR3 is TGTGCCAGCAGCCCCCAGGGGGCGGGGGACGAGCAGTACTTC.

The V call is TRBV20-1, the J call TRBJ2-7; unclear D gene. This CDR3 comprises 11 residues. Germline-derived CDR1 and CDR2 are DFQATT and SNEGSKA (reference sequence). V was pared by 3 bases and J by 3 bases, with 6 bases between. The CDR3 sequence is CSARDHYEQYF. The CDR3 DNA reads TGCAGTGCTAGGGACCACTACGAGCAGTACTTC.

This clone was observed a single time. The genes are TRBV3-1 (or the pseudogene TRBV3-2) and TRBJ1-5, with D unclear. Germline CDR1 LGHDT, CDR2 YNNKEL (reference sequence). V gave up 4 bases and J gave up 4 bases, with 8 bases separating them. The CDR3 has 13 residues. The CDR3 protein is CASSRGENQPQHF. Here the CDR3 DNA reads TGTGCCAGCAGCCGGGGAGAGAATCAGCCCCAGCATTTT.